This passage covers 29 T cell receptor beta chains from one sample sequenced in a study of T cell responses to AZD1222 COVID-19 vaccine. Method: immunoSEQ multiplex PCR; TCRdb's copy keeps in-frame clones and lacks some. The data contain tens of thousands of clones, approximately 90% of them singletons. The material sequenced was peripheral blood, taken 28 days after the second AZD1222 dose. These receptors originate from an adult who received the AZD1222 COVID-19 vaccine.

The V call is TRBV2, the J call TRBJ2-2; a weak D match, TRBD2 (6 bases). Germline CDR1 is SNHLY and CDR2 is FYNNEI. Trimming left V 2 bases short and J 7 bases short, with 17 bases between. This CDR3 contains 16 residues. This CDR3 is CASSERVRGGGGELFF. The CDR3 DNA follows: TGTGCCAGCAGTGAAAGGGTGCGGGGTGGCGGCGGGGAGCTGTTTTTT.

The rearrangement links TRBV30 to TRBJ2-3; D possibly corresponds to TRBD2 (7 bases). V lost 2 bases to trimming and J lost 0 bases, with 12 bases between them. Germline CDR1 reads GTSNPN; CDR2 reads SVGIG (reference sequence). This CDR3 spans 15 amino acids. In DNA form, the CDR3 reads TGTGCCTGGAGTCCGGGGGGCGGGAGCACAGATACGCAGTATTTT. As protein: CAWSPGGGSTDTQYF.

This chain uses TRBV6-2 or TRBV6-3 with TRBJ2-6, with D perhaps matching TRBD1 or TRBD2 (5 bases each). CDR3 length: 16 residues. CDR1 and CDR2 (germline): MNHEY, SVGEGT. V was trimmed by 5 bases and J by 0 bases, leaving 11 bases between them. CDR3 coding DNA: TGTGCCAGCAGTCGGGACGGTCCCTCTGGGGCCAACGTCCTGACTTTC. Protein: CASSRDGPSGANVLTF.

Concerning this clone itself: At one boundary the junction diverges from the germline segment, which might be a read error. This chain joins TRBV28 and TRBJ1-1; D not resolved. Germline CDR1 is MDHEN and CDR2 is SYDVKM. The CDR3 length is 12 residues. The CDR3 sequence: CASRLSGIGAFF. CDR3 in DNA: TGTGCCAGCAGATTATCCGGGATCGGAGCTTTCTTT. The full variable domain, its missing parts supplied by reference TRBV28 and TRBJ1-1, is DVKVTQSSRYLVKRTGEKVFLECVQDMDHENMFWYRQDPGLGLRLIYFSYDVKMKEKGDIPEGYSVSREKKERFSLILESASTNQTSMYLCASRLSGIGAFFGQGTRLTVV.

The rearrangement links TRBV11-3 to TRBJ2-5; D possibly uses TRBD1 or TRBD2 (5 bases each). The CDR3 consists of 14 residues. Germline V gene lookup returns CDR1 SGHNT and CDR2 YENEEA. V lost 5 bases, J lost 2 bases, and 12 bases lay in between. The CDR3 sequence: CASSPRDQQETQYF. In DNA form, the CDR3 reads TGTGCCAGCAGCCCCCGGGACCAACAAGAGACCCAGTACTTC.

The J gene is TRBJ1-5, the V gene TRBV30; no clear D gene. This CDR3 is 13 amino acids long. Germline CDR1 is GTSNPN and CDR2 is SVGIG (reference sequence). Trimming removed 0 bases from V and 4 bases from J, with 7 bases in between. CDR3 coding DNA: TGTGCCTGGAGTGTAGAATATAATCAGCCCCAGCATTTT. As protein: CAWSVEYNQPQHF.

The chain carries TRBV12-3 or TRBV12-4 and TRBJ2-7; perhaps TRBD1 as D (6 bases). V dropped 7 bases and J dropped 6 bases, with 16 bases sitting between them. This CDR3 contains 13 residues. The CDR3 bases are TGTGCCAGCACCCTTGACAGGTCCCGCGAGCAGTACTTC. It encodes CASTLDRSREQYF.

CDR3 in amino acids: CASSQAGWGTNEKLFF. CDR3 in DNA: TGCGCCAGCAGCCAAGCTGGGTGGGGGACTAATGAAAAACTGTTTTTT. The chain has TRBV4-3 and TRBJ1-4, with D maybe TRBD1 (5 bases). Per the germline V gene, CDR1 is LGHNA and CDR2 is YSLEER. This CDR3 comprises 16 residues. Trimming pared 1 base from V and 2 bases from J, leaving 11 bases between.

This chain joins TRBV11-3 and TRBJ2-1; 9 bases fit TRBD1. The length of the CDR3 is 16 residues. The germline gives CDR1 SGHNT, CDR2 YENEEA. V lost 4 bases and J lost 4; bases outside the gene matches: 8. DNA for the CDR3: TGTGCCAGCAGCTCTAGTCGGACAGGGGCGTACAATGAGCAGTTCTTC. It translates to CASSSSRTGAYNEQFF.

This chain links TRBV20-1 with TRBJ2-2; no reliable D call. V was trimmed by 4 bases and J by 3 bases, leaving 3 bases between them. Germline CDR1 DFQATT, CDR2 SNEGSKA (reference sequence). The CDR3 runs to 11 residues. The CDR3: CSAMDTGELFF. In DNA, the CDR3 is TGCAGTGCTATGGACACCGGGGAGCTGTTTTTT.

The chain recombines TRBV2 with TRBJ2-7; tentatively, D is TRBD1 or TRBD2 (5 bases each). Trimming left V 9 bases short and J 2 bases short, with 11 bases between. The germline V gene encodes CDR1 SNHLY and CDR2 FYNNEI. The CDR3 runs to 12 residues. The CDR3: CARGDPAYEQYF. DNA of the CDR3: TGTGCCAGGGGGGACCCGGCCTACGAGCAGTACTTC.

The gene calls are TRBV3-1 (or the pseudogene TRBV3-2) and TRBJ2-5; the D gene is possibly TRBD2 (6 bases). Germline loops: CDR1 LGHDT, CDR2 YNNKEL (reference sequence). There are 12 residues in the CDR3. Trimming removed 5 bases at V and 9 bases at J, with 13 bases between. The CDR3 loop reads CASSESTSSQYF. In nucleotides, the CDR3 is TGTGCCAGCAGCGAGTCGACTAGTTCCCAGTACTTC.

The table lists this clone with a count of one. This chain links TRBV30 with TRBJ1-1, with 9 positions matching TRBD1. V shed 4 bases, J shed 1 base, and the junction held 7 bases outside the gene matches. Germline V gene sequence: CDR1 GTSNPN, CDR2 SVGIG (reference sequence). The CDR3 spans 15 residues. CDR3 DNA: TGTGCCTGGAACCTGGGACAGGGAAGGAACACTGAAGCTTTCTTT. Protein: CAWNLGQGRNTEAFF.

The chain couples TRBV7-9 to TRBJ2-7; 10 bases are a match to TRBD1. Germline values: CDR1 SEHNR, CDR2 FQNEAQ (reference sequence). Germline trimming cut 7 bases from V and 2 bases from J; bases unmatched to any gene: 8. The length of the CDR3 is 15 residues. CDR3 in DNA: TGTGCCAGCACCCACGACAGGGGGCCCCCCTACGAGCAGTACTTC. Protein: CASTHDRGPPYEQYF.

V and J are TRBV11-2 and TRBJ1-5, with D unresolved. The length of the CDR3 is 17 residues. The V gene lost 1 base and the J gene lost 0 bases, with 13 bases spanning the gap. CDR1 is SGHAT and CDR2 is FQNNGV in the germline V gene. As DNA, the CDR3 is TGTGCCAGCAGCTTAGTTCGCGGCGGCTATAGCAATCAGCCCCAGCATTTT. Amino acids: CASSLVRGGYSNQPQHF.

This chain joins TRBV4-1 and TRBJ1-1; a possible D gene is TRBD1 (5 bases). Deletions cut 0 bases from V and 0 bases from J, with 14 bases between. Germline CDR1 MGHRA, CDR2 YSYEKL. The CDR3 runs 17 residues. CDR3 nucleotides: TGCGCCAGCAGCCAAGATAACATAGGCAGGGTGAACACTGAAGCTTTCTTT. It yields the protein CASSQDNIGRVNTEAFF.

The chain carries TRBV27 and TRBJ1-6; D is ambiguous. The CDR3 loop spans 17 amino acids. Trimming left V 4 bases short and J 3 bases short, with 16 bases between. The V gene's germline CDR1 is MNHEY and CDR2 SMNVEV (reference sequence). The CDR3 DNA follows: TGTGCCAGCAGTTCTAACAGTTATTCCCACTATAATTCACCCCTCCACTTT. Amino acids: CASSSNSYSHYNSPLHF.

The chain uses TRBV9 and TRBJ1-1; D is undetermined. This CDR3 spans 15 amino acids. Deletions cut 0 bases from V and 3 bases from J, with 12 bases between. The germline gives CDR1 SGDLS, CDR2 YYNGEE. This CDR3 is CASSVDLQRDTEAFF. Written as DNA, the CDR3 is TGTGCCAGCAGCGTAGATCTCCAAAGGGACACTGAAGCTTTCTTT.

The gene calls are TRBV25-1 and TRBJ1-2, with D unresolved. Germline lookup yields CDR1 MGHDK and CDR2 SYGVNS. The CDR3 sequence is 13 residues long. Trimming removed 6 bases at V and 8 bases at J, with 16 bases between. CDR3 in amino acids: CASSERVQMGYTF. The CDR3 DNA reads TGTGCCAGCAGCGAAAGGGTACAGATGGGCTACACCTTC.

The chain has TRBV23-1 and TRBJ2-5, with D possibly TRBD1 on 7 matching bases. TRBV23-1 is known as an ORF, though its function is uncertain. Trimming cost V 2 bases and J 1 base, with 14 bases left between them. The CDR3 has 16 residues. CDR3 DNA sequence: TGCGCCAGCAGTCAAGGGCGGGACAGATTCCAAGAGACCCAGTACTTC. Translation: CASSQGRDRFQETQYF.

This chain joins TRBV6-6 and TRBJ1-2; 7 bases are a match to TRBD1. This CDR3 is built from 13 residues. J lost 6 bases, V lost 4 bases, and 5 bases had no gene match. Germline CDR1 is MNHNY and CDR2 is SVGAGI (reference sequence). CDR3 DNA: TGTGCCAGCAGTTTCCCACAGGGGAATGGCTACACCTTC. It encodes CASSFPQGNGYTF.

This sequence joins TRBV5-8 and TRBJ1-2; 11 nucleotides agree with TRBD1. This CDR3 comprises 18 residues. Trimming took 3 bases from V and 6 from J; bases not matched to a gene: 16. CDR1 is SGHTS, CDR2 YDEGEE, per germline. The CDR3 spells CASSSNRFGTGGSHGYTF. The CDR3 region has the DNA TGTGCCAGCAGCTCCAATCGATTCGGGACAGGGGGAAGCCATGGCTACACCTTC.

The DNA for the CDR3 is TGTGCCTGGAGTGGGTTCGGACCAGGGCTTTCTAGCAATCAGCCCCAGCATTTT. It codes for CAWSGFGPGLSSNQPQHF. The chain recombines TRBV30 with TRBJ1-5; possible D gene TRBD1, 5 bases. V lost 1 base and J lost 0, with 19 bases in between. CDR1 and CDR2 (germline): GTSNPN, SVGIG (reference sequence). The CDR3 consists of 18 residues.

J is TRBJ2-5 and V is TRBV6-2 or TRBV6-3; 8 nucleotides match TRBD1. The CDR3 length is 16 residues. Germline V CDR1 and CDR2: MNHEY, SVGEGT. The trim removed 0 bases at V and 2 bases at J, leaving 5 bases unmatched. The CDR3 sequence: CASSYSSTGGQETQYF. The CDR3, as DNA: TGTGCCAGCAGTTACTCGAGCACAGGGGGACAAGAGACCCAGTACTTC.

The chain joins TRBV28 to TRBJ2-3; D unresolved. Germline values: CDR1 MDHEN, CDR2 SYDVKM. The CDR3 contains 17 residues. V lost 3 bases and J lost 5, with 21 bases in between. This CDR3 reads CASSLSGSSPLGDTQYF. The CDR3 region has the DNA TGTGCCAGCAGTTTGTCCGGGTCCTCTCCCCTTGGAGATACGCAGTATTTT.

The CDR3 region is CASSFHLTQGATNEKLFF. The CDR3 coding sequence is TGTGCCAGCAGTTTCCATCTCACCCAGGGGGCAACTAATGAAAAACTGTTTTTT. The rearrangement joins TRBV28 to TRBJ1-4, with 7 bases identical to TRBD1. Germline V lookup: CDR1 MDHEN, CDR2 SYDVKM. CDR3 size: 18 residues. The V gene end was trimmed by 3 bases and the J gene end by 0 bases; junction bases not matched to a gene: 10.

The chain couples TRBV24-1 to TRBJ2-1; 12 positions agree with TRBD2. The CDR3 runs 16 residues. Germline V gives CDR1 KGHDR, CDR2 SFDVKD. J lost 8 bases, V lost 3 bases, and 7 bases had no gene match. CDR3 nucleotides: TGTGCCACCAGTGATACTGGACTAGCGGGGTCGCATGAGCAGTTCTTC. Translating it yields CATSDTGLAGSHEQFF.

The chain links TRBV27 to TRBJ2-1, with D possibly being TRBD1 or TRBD2 (6 bases each). V dropped 4 bases and J dropped 1 base, with 14 bases sitting between them. CDR1 and CDR2 from the germline V gene are MNHEY and SMNVEV (reference sequence). The CDR3 length is 16 residues. The CDR3 DNA sequence: TGTGCCAGCAGTTCCGATGGGGGGCGTTCCTACAATGAGCAGTTCTTC. It is translated as CASSSDGGRSYNEQFF.

CDR3: CASRGQGSINEKLFF. The CDR3 DNA is TGTGCCAGCAGAGGACAGGGTAGTATAAATGAAAAACTGTTTTTT. V usage is TRBV6-5 and J usage is TRBJ1-4; 8 nucleotides agree with TRBD1. Trimming cost V 6 bases and J 5 bases; bases outside gene matches: 8. Germline V lookup: CDR1 MNHEY, CDR2 SVGAGI. This CDR3 is 15 amino acids long.